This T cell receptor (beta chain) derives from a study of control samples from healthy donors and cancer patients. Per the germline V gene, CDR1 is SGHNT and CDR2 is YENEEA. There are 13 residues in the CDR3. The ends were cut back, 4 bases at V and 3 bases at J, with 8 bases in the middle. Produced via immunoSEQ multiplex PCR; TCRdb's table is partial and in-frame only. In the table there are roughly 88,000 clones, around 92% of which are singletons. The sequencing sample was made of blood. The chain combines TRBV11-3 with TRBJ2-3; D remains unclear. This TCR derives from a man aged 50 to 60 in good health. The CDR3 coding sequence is TGTGCCAGCAGCTCCCCTTCGACAGATACGCAGTATTTT. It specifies CASSSPSTDTQYF.